This T cell receptor (beta chain) was documented in a study of a mutant IDH1 vaccine in newly diagnosed glioma. The germline CDR1 and CDR2 sequences are SGHRS and YFSETQ. CDR3 size: 19 residues. The ends were cut back, 4 bases at V and 3 bases at J, with 28 bases in the middle. Indicated time point: baseline, week 1 (first vaccination visit). Treatment here: pre-vaccination baseline after standard-of-care therapy. The protocol was immunoSEQ multiplex PCR, while the TCRdb copy is restricted to in-frame clones and leaves out a portion. This sample carries 45,000 to 65,000 clones, roughly 80% of them seen once, and the ten largest clones take roughly 18%.

Specimen: PBMCs, collected from a glioma patient treated with radiotherapy, temozolomide or both. This receptor was obtained from a young man with glioma. The genes are TRBV5-1 and TRBJ1-2; TRBD1 is a possible D gene (5 bases). CDR3 bases: TGCGCCAGCAGCCTACACGGAGTGGAGGGGCGCGGAGGGGACTATGGCTACACCTTC. It specifies CASSLHGVEGRGGDYGYTF.